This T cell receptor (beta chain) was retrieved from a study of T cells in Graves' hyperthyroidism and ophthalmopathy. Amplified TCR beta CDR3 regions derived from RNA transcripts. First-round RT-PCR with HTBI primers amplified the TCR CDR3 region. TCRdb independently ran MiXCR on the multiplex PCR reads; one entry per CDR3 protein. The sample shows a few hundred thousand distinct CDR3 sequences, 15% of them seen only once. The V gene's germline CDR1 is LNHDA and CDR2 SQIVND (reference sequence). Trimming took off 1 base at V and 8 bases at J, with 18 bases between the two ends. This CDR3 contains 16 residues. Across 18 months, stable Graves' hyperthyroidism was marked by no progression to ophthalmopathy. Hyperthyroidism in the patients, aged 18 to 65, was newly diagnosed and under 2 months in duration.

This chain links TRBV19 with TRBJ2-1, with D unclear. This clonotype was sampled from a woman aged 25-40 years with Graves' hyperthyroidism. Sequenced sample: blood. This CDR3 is CASSIGANIRRHEQFF. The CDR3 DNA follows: TGTGCCAGTAGTATAGGGGCGAACATACGACGCCATGAGCAGTTCTTC.